The source of this T cell receptor (beta chain) is a study of cytomegalovirus exposure and HLA in healthy donors. The study's findings and limits: There were several of the most significant clusters that appeared linked to common viral pathogens in a later analysis. After further analysis at a later stage, 16,951 TCR beta sequences were associated with HLA alleles at 0.05 false discovery rate.

A multiplex PCR was run with 60 Vbeta primers and 13 Jbeta primers. Only in-frame clones appear in the TCRdb table, and some are missing; sequencing was by immunoSEQ multiplex PCR. The table records about 200,000 clones, around 74% of them present only once. To note about this clone: What it recognizes is unknown.

The CDR3 loop spans 15 amino acids. CDR1 GTSNPN and CDR2 SVGIG come from the germline V gene (reference sequence). Losses at the gene ends were 0 bases for V and 5 bases for J; bases not matched to a gene: 7. This chain connects TRBV30 to TRBJ2-3; 8 bases match TRBD2. This TCR was sampled from a girl aged 5-17 years in good health and CMV-seropositive. The sequenced material came from PBMCs. Here the CDR3 DNA reads TGTGCCTGGAGTGTTCAGGGACTAGTACAAGATACGCAGTATTTT. This gives the protein CAWSVQGLVQDTQYF.